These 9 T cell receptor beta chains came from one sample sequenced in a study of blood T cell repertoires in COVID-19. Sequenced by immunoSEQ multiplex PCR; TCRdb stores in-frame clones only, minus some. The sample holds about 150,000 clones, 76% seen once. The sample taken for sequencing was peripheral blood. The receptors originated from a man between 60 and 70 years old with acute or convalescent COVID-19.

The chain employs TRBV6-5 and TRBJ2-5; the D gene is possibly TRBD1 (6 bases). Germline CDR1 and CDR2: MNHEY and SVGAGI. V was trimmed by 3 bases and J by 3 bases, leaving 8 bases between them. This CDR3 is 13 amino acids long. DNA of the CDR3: TGTGCCAGCAGTTATTGGACAGAAGAGACCCAGTACTTC. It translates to CASSYWTEETQYF.

This CDR3 is CASSLVEGGTEAFF. The CDR3 DNA reads TGTGCCAGCAGTTTGGTGGAGGGGGGGACTGAAGCTTTCTTT. The gene calls are TRBV28 and TRBJ1-1, with D possibly matching TRBD1 (6 bases). Germline CDR1 MDHEN, CDR2 SYDVKM. The CDR3 is made up of 14 amino acids. V was shortened by 3 bases and J by 5 bases, with 13 bases between the two germline ends.

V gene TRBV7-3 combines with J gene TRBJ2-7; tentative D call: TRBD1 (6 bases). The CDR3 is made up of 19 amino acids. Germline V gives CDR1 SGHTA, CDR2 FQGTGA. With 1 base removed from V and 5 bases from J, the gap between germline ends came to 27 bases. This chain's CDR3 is CASSLRRSQGSRFVDEQYF. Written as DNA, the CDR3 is TGTGCCAGCAGCTTAAGGCGCAGCCAGGGGAGTCGCTTCGTAGACGAGCAGTACTTC.

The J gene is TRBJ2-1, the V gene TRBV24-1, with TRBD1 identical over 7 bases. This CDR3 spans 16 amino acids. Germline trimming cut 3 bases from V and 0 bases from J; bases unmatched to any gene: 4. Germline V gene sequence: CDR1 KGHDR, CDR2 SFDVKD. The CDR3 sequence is CATSDTGTASYNEQFF. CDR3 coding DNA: TGTGCCACCAGTGATACCGGGACAGCCTCCTACAATGAGCAGTTCTTC.

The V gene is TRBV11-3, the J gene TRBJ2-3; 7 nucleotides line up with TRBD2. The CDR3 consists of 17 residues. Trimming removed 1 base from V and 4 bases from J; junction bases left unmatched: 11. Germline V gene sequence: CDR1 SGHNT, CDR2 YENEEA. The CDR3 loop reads CASSLAVTSDSADTQYF. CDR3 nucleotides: TGTGCCAGCAGCTTAGCCGTAACTAGCGATAGTGCAGATACGCAGTATTTT. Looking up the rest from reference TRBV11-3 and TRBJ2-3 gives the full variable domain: EAGVVQSPRYKIIEKKQPVAFWCNPISGHNTLYWYLQNLGQGPELLIRYENEEAVDDSQLPKDRFSAERLKGVDSTLKIQPAELGDSAVYLCASSLAVTSDSADTQYFGPGTRLTVL.

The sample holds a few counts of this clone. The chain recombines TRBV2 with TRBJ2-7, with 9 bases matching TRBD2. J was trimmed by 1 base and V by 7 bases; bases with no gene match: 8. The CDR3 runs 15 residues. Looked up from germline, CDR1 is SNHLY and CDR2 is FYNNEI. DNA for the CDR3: TGTGCCAGCAACGGGCCTAGCGGGATATCCTACGAGCAGTACTTC. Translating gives CASNGPSGISYEQYF.

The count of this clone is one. CDR3 region: CASRDTDRAQETQYF. The CDR3 coding sequence is TGTGCCAGCAGGGACACGGACAGGGCCCAAGAGACCCAGTACTTC. This chain joins TRBV6-5 and TRBJ2-5; 8 bases match TRBD1. Trimming took 6 bases from V and 1 from J; bases not matched to a gene: 7. This CDR3 contains 15 residues. The germline gives CDR1 MNHEY, CDR2 SVGAGI.

CDR3: CASRELGGRSYEQYF. CDR3 coding DNA: TGTGCCAGTAGAGAACTAGGGGGAAGAAGCTACGAGCAGTACTTC. This chain connects TRBV5-6 to TRBJ2-7; D may be TRBD1 (6 bases). The V gene's germline CDR1 is SGHDT and CDR2 YYEEEE. Trimming removed 8 bases at V and 3 bases at J, with 21 bases between. CDR3 size: 15 residues. Based on the CDR3 plus reference TRBV5-6 and TRBJ2-7, the full variable domain is DAGVTQSPTHLIKTRGQQVTLRCSPKSGHDTVSWYQQALGQGPQFIFQYYEEEERQRGNFPDRFSGHQFPNYSSELNVNALLLGDSALYLCASRELGGRSYEQYFGPGTRLTVT.

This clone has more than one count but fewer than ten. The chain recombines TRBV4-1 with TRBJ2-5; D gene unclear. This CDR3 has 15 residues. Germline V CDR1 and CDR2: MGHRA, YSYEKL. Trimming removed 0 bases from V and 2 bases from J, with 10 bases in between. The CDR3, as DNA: TGCGCCAGCAGCCAAGAGGTAGTCTTACAAGAGACCCAGTACTTC. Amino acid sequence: CASSQEVVLQETQYF.